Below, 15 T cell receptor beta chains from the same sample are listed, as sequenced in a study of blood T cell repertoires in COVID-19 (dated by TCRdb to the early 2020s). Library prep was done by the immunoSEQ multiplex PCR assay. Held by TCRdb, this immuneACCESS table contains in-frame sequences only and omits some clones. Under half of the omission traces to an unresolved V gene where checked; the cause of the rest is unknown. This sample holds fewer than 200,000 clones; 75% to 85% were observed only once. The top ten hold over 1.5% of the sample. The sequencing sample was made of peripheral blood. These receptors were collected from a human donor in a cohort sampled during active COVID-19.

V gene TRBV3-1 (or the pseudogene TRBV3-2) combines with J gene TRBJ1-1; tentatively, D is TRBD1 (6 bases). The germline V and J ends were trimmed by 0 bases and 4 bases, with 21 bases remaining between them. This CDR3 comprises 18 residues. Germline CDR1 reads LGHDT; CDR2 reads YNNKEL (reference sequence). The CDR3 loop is CASSQDLSEGVFGTEAFF. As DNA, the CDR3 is TGTGCCAGCAGCCAAGATTTGAGTGAGGGGGTTTTTGGCACTGAAGCTTTCTTT.

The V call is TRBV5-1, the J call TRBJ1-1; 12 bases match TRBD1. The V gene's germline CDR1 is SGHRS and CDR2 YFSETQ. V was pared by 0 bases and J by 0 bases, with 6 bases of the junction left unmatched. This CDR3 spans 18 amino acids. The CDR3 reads CASSLGGQGAGMNTEAFF. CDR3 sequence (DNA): TGCGCCAGCAGCTTGGGGGGACAGGGGGCTGGCATGAACACTGAAGCTTTCTTT.

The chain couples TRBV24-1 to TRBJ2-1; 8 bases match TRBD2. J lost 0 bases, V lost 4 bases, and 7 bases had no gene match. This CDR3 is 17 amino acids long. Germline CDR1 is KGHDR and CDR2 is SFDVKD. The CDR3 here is CATSDPGGAGSYNEQFF. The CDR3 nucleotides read TGTGCCACCAGTGACCCGGGGGGGGCGGGCTCCTACAATGAGCAGTTCTTC.

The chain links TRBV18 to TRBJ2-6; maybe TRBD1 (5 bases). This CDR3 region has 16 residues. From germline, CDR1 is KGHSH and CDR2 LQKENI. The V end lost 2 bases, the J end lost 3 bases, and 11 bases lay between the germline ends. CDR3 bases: TGTGCCAGCTCACCAAACCAGGGCTTTGGGGCCAACGTCCTGACTTTC. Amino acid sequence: CASSPNQGFGANVLTF. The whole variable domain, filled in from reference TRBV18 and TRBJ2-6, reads NAGVMQNPRHLVRRRGQEARLRCSPMKGHSHVYWYRQLPEEGLKFMVYLQKENIIDESGMPKERFSAEFPKEGPSILRIQQVVRGDSAAYFCASSPNQGFGANVLTFGAGSRLTVL.

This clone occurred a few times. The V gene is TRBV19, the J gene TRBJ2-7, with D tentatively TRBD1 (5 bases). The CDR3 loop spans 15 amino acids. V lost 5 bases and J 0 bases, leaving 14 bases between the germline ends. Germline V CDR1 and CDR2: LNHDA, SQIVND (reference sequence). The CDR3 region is CASSPGHQSSYEQYF. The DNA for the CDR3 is TGTGCCAGTAGTCCCGGACACCAGAGCTCCTACGAGCAGTACTTC.

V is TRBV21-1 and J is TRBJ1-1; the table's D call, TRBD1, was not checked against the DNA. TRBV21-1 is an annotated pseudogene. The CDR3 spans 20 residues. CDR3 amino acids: CASCPSGTGGLEYLHTEAFF. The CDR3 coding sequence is TGTGCCAGCTGCCCCTCCGGGACAGGGGGACTTGAGTATCTTCACACTGAAGCTTTCTTT.

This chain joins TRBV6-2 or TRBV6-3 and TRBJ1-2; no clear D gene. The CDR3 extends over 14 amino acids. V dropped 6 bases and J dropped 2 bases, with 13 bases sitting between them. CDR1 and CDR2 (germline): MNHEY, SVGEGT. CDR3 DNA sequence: TGTGCCAGCAGCCTACTCGAGGAAAACTATGGCTACACCTTC. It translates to CASSLLEENYGYTF.

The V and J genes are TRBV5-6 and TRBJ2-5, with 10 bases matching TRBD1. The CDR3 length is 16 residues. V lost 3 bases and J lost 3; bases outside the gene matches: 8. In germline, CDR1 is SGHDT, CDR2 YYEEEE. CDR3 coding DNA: TGTGCCAGCAGCTCCCCCGGGACAGGGGTAGAAGAGACCCAGTACTTC. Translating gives CASSSPGTGVEETQYF.

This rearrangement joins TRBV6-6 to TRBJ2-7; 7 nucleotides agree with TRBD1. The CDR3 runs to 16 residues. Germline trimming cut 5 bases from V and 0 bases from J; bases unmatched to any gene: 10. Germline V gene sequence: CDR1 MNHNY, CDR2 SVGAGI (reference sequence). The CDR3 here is CASSPATWDSSYEQYF. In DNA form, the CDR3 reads TGTGCCAGCAGTCCCGCAACCTGGGACAGCTCCTACGAGCAGTACTTC.

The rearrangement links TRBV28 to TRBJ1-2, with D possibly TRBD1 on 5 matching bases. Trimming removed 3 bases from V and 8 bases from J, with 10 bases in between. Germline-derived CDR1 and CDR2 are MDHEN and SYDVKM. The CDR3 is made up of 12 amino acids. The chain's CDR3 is CASSFQGNGYTF. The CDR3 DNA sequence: TGTGCCAGCAGTTTTCAGGGTAACGGCTACACCTTC.

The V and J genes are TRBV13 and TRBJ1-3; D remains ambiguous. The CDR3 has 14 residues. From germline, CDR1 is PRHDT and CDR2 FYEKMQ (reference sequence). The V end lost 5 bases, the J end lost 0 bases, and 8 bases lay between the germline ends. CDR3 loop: CASSRRGSGNTIYF. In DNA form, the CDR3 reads TGTGCCAGCAGCCGCCGGGGCTCTGGAAACACCATATATTTT.

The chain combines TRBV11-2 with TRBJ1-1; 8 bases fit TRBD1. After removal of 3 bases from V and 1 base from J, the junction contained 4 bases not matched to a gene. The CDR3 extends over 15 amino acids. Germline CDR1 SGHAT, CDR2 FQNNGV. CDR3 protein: CASSLQQGGNTEAFF. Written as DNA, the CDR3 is TGTGCCAGCAGCTTGCAACAGGGGGGGAACACTGAAGCTTTCTTT. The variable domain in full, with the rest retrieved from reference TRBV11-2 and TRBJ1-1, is EAGVAQSPRYKIIEKRQSVAFWCNPISGHATLYWYQQILGQGPKLLIQFQNNGVVDDSQLPKDRFSAERLKGVDSTLKIQPAKLEDSAVYLCASSLQQGGNTEAFFGQGTRLTVV.

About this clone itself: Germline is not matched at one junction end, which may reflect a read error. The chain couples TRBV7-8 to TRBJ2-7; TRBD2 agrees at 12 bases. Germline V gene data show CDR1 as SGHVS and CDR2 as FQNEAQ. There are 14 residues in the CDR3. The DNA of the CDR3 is TGTGCCAGCAGCCTAGCGGGGGGGGCAGGGGAGCAGTACTTC. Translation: CASSLAGGAGEQYF.

The CDR3 DNA reads TGTGCCAGCAGTCCGGACAGGCGTGACGAGCAGTACTTC. This gives the protein CASSPDRRDEQYF. This chain connects TRBV27 to TRBJ2-7; 7 positions agree with TRBD1. CDR3 length equals 13 residues. Germline CDR1 reads MNHEY; CDR2 reads SMNVEV (reference sequence). Germline trimming cut 5 bases from V and 5 bases from J; bases unmatched to any gene: 6.

The CDR3 here is CASSLTGTPPYEQYF. The CDR3 region has the DNA TGTGCCAGCAGTTTGACCGGGACACCTCCCTACGAGCAGTACTTC. The chain links TRBV28 to TRBJ2-7; tentative D call: TRBD1 (6 bases). Looked up from germline, CDR1 is MDHEN and CDR2 is SYDVKM. Trimming pared 3 bases from V and 2 bases from J, leaving 14 bases between. CDR3 length equals 15 residues.